This is a list of T cell receptor beta chains from one sample in a study of Tregs in tolerant kidney transplant recipients. Sequencing used immunoSEQ multiplex PCR; TCRdb keeps in-frame clones, though not all of them. The table lists under 300,000 clones, roughly four fifths of them singletons. The sequenced sample consisted of CD4+ T cells from blood. All receptors come from a human donor in good health. The CDR3 runs from the conserved cysteine through the conserved F or W. Size values are once, few and many counts, or a class for expanded clones, and some rows have none.

V gene: TRBV5-1; clone size: .; CDR3 protein: CASSLGQGVMSNGYTF
V gene: TRBV10-1; clone size: .; CDR3 protein: CASSEGEYQPQHF
V gene: TRBV11-2; clone size: .; CDR3 protein: CASSLDWGTTTDTQYF
V gene: TRBV11-2; clone size: .; CDR3 protein: CASSSSLLTANYGYTF
V gene: TRBV4-3; clone size: .; CDR3 protein: CASSQGHQGLNYGYTF
V gene: TRBV14; clone size: .; CDR3 protein: CASSSQVLLAGPTTQYF
V gene: TRBV19; clone size: once; CDR3 protein: CASRLGGQTDTQYF
V gene: TRBV18; clone size: once; CDR3 protein: CASSTQGAIGKQPQHF
V gene: TRBV2; clone size: .; CDR3 protein: CASSGQREGSPLHF
V gene: TRBV6-5; clone size: few; CDR3 protein: CASSYQETQYF
V gene: TRBV7-6; clone size: .; CDR3 protein: CASSPDSGYGYTF
V gene: TRBV5-1; clone size: .; CDR3 protein: CASSLEGLAGGGGGHEQFF
V gene: TRBV15; clone size: .; CDR3 protein: CATSRDTSLGGYTF
V gene: TRBV7-6; clone size: once; CDR3 protein: CASSPPGDTEAFF
V gene: TRBV15; clone size: .; CDR3 protein: CATSNYLGQGERTQYF
V gene: TRBV5-4; clone size: .; CDR3 protein: CASSSGGGLYQETQYF
V gene: TRBV19; clone size: .; CDR3 protein: CASTVWTGTGDSPLHF
V gene: TRBV6-5; clone size: .; CDR3 protein: CASRTPQVYGYTF
V gene: TRBV7-8; clone size: .; CDR3 protein: CASSLVPAGGLAGGTDTQYF
V gene: TRBV19; clone size: .; CDR3 protein: CASSTPTREQYF
V gene: TRBV18; clone size: once; CDR3 protein: CASSLSQDSNQPQHF
V gene: TRBV29-1; clone size: .; CDR3 protein: CSVLRSGGPRSYEQYF
V gene: TRBV28; clone size: .; CDR3 protein: CASSPGFGGNTIYF
V gene: TRBV14; clone size: .; CDR3 protein: CATDPGGGGPDTQYF
V gene: TRBV19; clone size: .; CDR3 protein: CASRNGGQGLHTQYF
V gene: TRBV9; clone size: .; CDR3 protein: CASSVVTSGGETQYF
V gene: TRBV7-6; clone size: .; CDR3 protein: CASSLAQRVAYTEAFF
V gene: TRBV19; clone size: .; CDR3 protein: CASSMGTGRVRQPQHF
V gene: TRBV5-1; clone size: .; CDR3 protein: CASSRTGQNYEQYF
V gene: TRBV27; clone size: .; CDR3 protein: CASSSRLLAGLTDTQYF
V gene: TRBV19; clone size: .; CDR3 protein: CASSIRPVVGYTF
V gene: TRBV2; clone size: few; CDR3 protein: CASSGGWEGEQYF
V gene: TRBV7-9; clone size: .; CDR3 protein: CASSPRTEHSGANVLTF
V gene: TRBV4-2; clone size: .; CDR3 protein: CASSQSGPFDEQYF
V gene: TRBV6-5; clone size: few; CDR3 protein: CASSSGFTEAFF
V gene: TRBV27; clone size: once; CDR3 protein: CASSLAWGPANTGELFF
V gene: TRBV7-2; clone size: .; CDR3 protein: CASSLEARLGRKLFF
V gene: TRBV11-1; clone size: .; CDR3 protein: CASSLALAPTDTQYF
V gene: TRBV5-4; clone size: .; CDR3 protein: CASSLGGLTTSYNEQFF
V gene: TRBV30; clone size: once; CDR3 protein: CAWSVGAEQYF
V gene: TRBV11-1; clone size: .; CDR3 protein: CASSLTLANEQFF
V gene: TRBV9; clone size: .; CDR3 protein: CASSHSRSRETGKLFF
V gene: TRBV7-8; clone size: .; CDR3 protein: CASSLSPGPPADYGYTF
V gene: TRBV5-1; clone size: .; CDR3 protein: CASSLGRIRGGGHGMYEQYF
V gene: TRBV5-5; clone size: .; CDR3 protein: CASSSNYNEQFF
V gene: TRBV5-1; clone size: .; CDR3 protein: CASSLDSGGLETQYF
V gene: TRBV7-3; clone size: .; CDR3 protein: CASSLGAVLTF